A selection of T cell receptor beta chains follows, all from one sample in a study of cytomegalovirus exposure and HLA in healthy donors. The data were produced by immunoSEQ multiplex PCR, yet TCRdb's version contains in-frame clones alone and is incomplete. This sample has some 100,000 clones, with around three quarters found just once. The sequenced sample was PBMCs. Receptor source: a woman between 35 and 50 years old in good health and CMV-seropositive. Each CDR3 is given with its conserved first and last residue. D genes are given only for firm matches. Where a row states a size, it is once, few, many or the class of an expanded clone; other rows omit it.

j_call: TRBJ2-1; v_call: TRBV7-3; d_call: TRBD2; clone_size: .; cdr3_length: 13; cdr3_nt: TGTGCCAGCAGCTTAGGGAGGGACAATGAGCAGTTCTTC; cdr3_aa: CASSLGRDNEQFF
j_call: TRBJ2-5; v_call: TRBV11-1; d_call: TRBD1; clone_size: .; cdr3_length: 16; cdr3_nt: TGTGCCAGCAGTCAATCGGGACAGGGTCTCCTAGAGACCCAGTACTTC; cdr3_aa: CASSQSGQGLLETQYF
j_call: TRBJ2-1; v_call: TRBV6-5; d_call: TRBD2; clone_size: .; cdr3_length: 13; cdr3_nt: TGTGCCAGCAGTTTCAGCGGGAGGAATGAGCAGTTCTTC; cdr3_aa: CASSFSGRNEQFF
j_call: TRBJ1-2; v_call: TRBV19; d_call: TRBD1; clone_size: .; cdr3_length: 13; cdr3_nt: TGTGCCAGTAGTATCGGGACAGGCCGGGGCTACACCTTC; cdr3_aa: CASSIGTGRGYTF
j_call: TRBJ2-1; v_call: TRBV11-3; d_call: TRBD2; clone_size: .; cdr3_length: 15; cdr3_nt: TGTGCCAGCAGCTTAGTGGCGGGAGGGGGGAGTGAGCAGTTCTTC; cdr3_aa: CASSLVAGGGSEQFF
j_call: TRBJ2-7; v_call: TRBV25-1; d_call: TRBD1; clone_size: once; cdr3_length: 13; cdr3_nt: TGTGCCAGCAGAAGACAGGGCTCCTACGAGCAGTACTTC; cdr3_aa: CASRRQGSYEQYF
j_call: TRBJ2-7; v_call: TRBV28; d_call: TRBD2; clone_size: few; cdr3_length: 16; cdr3_nt: TGTGCCAGCAGTTTACTGACTAGCGGACTCTCCTACGAGCAGTACTTC; cdr3_aa: CASSLLTSGLSYEQYF
j_call: TRBJ2-4; v_call: TRBV19; d_call: .; clone_size: .; cdr3_length: 16; cdr3_nt: TGTGCCAGTAGTACAACCGGGACTGGAGCCAAAAACATTCAGTACTTC; cdr3_aa: CASSTTGTGAKNIQYF
j_call: TRBJ2-3; v_call: TRBV27; d_call: .; clone_size: .; cdr3_length: 13; cdr3_nt: TGTGCCAGCAGTTTGACAGTCACAGATACGCAGTATTTT; cdr3_aa: CASSLTVTDTQYF
j_call: TRBJ1-6; v_call: TRBV7-3; d_call: .; clone_size: .; cdr3_length: 15; cdr3_nt: TGTGCCAGCAGCTTCGATGCGGTCGGCGTTTCACCCCTCCACTTT; cdr3_aa: CASSFDAVGVSPLHF
j_call: TRBJ2-1; v_call: TRBV2; d_call: TRBD1; clone_size: .; cdr3_length: 14; cdr3_nt: TGTGCCAGCGGAAAGGGACAGGGAGAGAGGGAGCAGTTCTTC; cdr3_aa: CASGKGQGEREQFF
j_call: TRBJ2-7; v_call: TRBV7-9; d_call: .; clone_size: .; cdr3_length: 16; cdr3_nt: TGTGCCAGCAGCCGTCGGGACAATCCTAAGACGGACGAGCAGTACTTC; cdr3_aa: CASSRRDNPKTDEQYF
j_call: TRBJ2-7; v_call: TRBV11-3; d_call: TRBD1; clone_size: .; cdr3_length: 14; cdr3_nt: TGTGCCAGCAGCTCCCGGGACAGCCTTCGGGAGCAGTACTTC; cdr3_aa: CASSSRDSLREQYF
j_call: TRBJ2-1; v_call: TRBV9; d_call: TRBD2; clone_size: .; cdr3_length: 14; cdr3_nt: TGTGCCAGCAGTGGAAACCTAGCGGTCAATGAGCAGTTCTTC; cdr3_aa: CASSGNLAVNEQFF
j_call: TRBJ2-2; v_call: TRBV7-6; d_call: .; clone_size: once; cdr3_length: 15; cdr3_nt: TGTGCCAGCAGCTTGGAGGGGTTAAGGTCCGGGGAGCTGTTTTTT; cdr3_aa: CASSLEGLRSGELFF
j_call: TRBJ2-5; v_call: TRBV7-2; d_call: .; clone_size: once; cdr3_length: 13; cdr3_nt: TGTGCCAGCAGCTTGAGGGTTCAAGAGACCCAGTACTTC; cdr3_aa: CASSLRVQETQYF